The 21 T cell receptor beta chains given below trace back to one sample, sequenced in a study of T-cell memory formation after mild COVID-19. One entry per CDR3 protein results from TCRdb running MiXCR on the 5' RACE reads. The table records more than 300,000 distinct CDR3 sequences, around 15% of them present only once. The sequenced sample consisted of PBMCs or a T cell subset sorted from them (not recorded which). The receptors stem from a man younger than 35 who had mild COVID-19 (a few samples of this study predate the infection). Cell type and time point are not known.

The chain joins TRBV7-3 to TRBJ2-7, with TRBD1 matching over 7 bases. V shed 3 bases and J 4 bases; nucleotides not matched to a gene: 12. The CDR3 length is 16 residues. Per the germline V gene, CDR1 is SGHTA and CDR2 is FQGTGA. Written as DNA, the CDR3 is TGTGCCAGCAGCTTCCCCCTGGGACAGTGGGGGTACGAGCAGTACGTC. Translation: CASSFPLGQWGYEQYV.

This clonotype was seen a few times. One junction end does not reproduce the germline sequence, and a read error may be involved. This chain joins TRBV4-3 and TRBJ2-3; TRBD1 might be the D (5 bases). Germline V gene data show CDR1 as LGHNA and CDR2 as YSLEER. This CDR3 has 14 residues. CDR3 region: CASSQAQVIDAQYF. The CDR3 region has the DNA TGCGCCAGCAGCCAAGCACAGGTCATAGATGCGCAGTATTTT.

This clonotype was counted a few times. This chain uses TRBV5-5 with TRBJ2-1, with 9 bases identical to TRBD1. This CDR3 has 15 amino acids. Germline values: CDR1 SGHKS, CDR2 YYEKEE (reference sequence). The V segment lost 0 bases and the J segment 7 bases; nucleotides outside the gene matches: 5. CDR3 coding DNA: TGTGCCAGCAGCTTGGGACAGGGGGTTAGAAATGAGCAGTTCTTC. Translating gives CASSLGQGVRNEQFF.

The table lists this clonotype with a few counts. CDR3 coding DNA: TGCGCCAGTAGCGGGGGGCGCCGGAATCGTTACAATGAGCAGTTCTTC. Residues: CASSGGRRNRYNEQFF. The chain links TRBV5-1 to TRBJ2-1; 10 nucleotides match TRBD2. Germline V gene lookup returns CDR1 SGHRS and CDR2 YFSETQ. The V segment lost 8 bases and the J segment 4 bases; nucleotides outside the gene matches: 12. This CDR3 contains 16 residues. The full variable domain, completed using reference TRBV5-1 and TRBJ2-1, is KAGVTQTPRYLIKTRGQQVTLSCSPISGHRSVSWYQQTPGQGLQFLFEYFSETQRNKGNFPGRFSGRQFSNSRSEMNVSTLELGDSALYLCASSGGRRNRYNEQFFGPGTRLTVL.

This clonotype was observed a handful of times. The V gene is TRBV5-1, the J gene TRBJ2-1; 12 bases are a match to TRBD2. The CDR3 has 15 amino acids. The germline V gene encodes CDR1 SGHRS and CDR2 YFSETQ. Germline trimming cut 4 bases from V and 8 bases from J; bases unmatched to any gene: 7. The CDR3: CASSGRTSGADEQFF. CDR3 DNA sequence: TGCGCCAGCAGCGGAAGGACTAGCGGGGCGGATGAGCAGTTCTTC. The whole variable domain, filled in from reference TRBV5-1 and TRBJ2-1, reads KAGVTQTPRYLIKTRGQQVTLSCSPISGHRSVSWYQQTPGQGLQFLFEYFSETQRNKGNFPGRFSGRQFSNSRSEMNVSTLELGDSALYLCASSGRTSGADEQFFGPGTRLTVL.

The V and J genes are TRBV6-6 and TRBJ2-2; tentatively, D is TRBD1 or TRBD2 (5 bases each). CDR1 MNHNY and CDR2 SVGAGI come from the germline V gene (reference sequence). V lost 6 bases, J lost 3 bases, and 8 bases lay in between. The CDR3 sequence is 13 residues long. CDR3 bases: TGTGCCAGCAGGGGACCCGACACCGGGGAGCTGTTTTTT. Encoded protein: CASRGPDTGELFF.

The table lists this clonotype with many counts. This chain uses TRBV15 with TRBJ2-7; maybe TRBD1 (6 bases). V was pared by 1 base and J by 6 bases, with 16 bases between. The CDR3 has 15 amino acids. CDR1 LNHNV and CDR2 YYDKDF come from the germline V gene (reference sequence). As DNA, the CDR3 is TGTGCCACCAGCAGAGTCGGAGGTGCAGGGGTCGAGCAGTACTTC. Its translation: CATSRVGGAGVEQYF.

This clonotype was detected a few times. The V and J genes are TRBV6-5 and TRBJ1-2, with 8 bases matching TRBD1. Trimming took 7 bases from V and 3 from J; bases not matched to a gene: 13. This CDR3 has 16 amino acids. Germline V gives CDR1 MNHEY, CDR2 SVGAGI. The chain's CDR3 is CASTTRTGYTYYGYTF. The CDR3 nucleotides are TGTGCCAGCACCACGCGGACAGGGTATACCTACTATGGCTACACCTTC.

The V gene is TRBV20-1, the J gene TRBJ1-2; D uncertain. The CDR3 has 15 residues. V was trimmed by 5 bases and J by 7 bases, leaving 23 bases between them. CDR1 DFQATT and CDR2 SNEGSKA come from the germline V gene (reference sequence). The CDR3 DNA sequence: TGCAGTGCTCCTAGATTCATCCGGGCCGCCCTTGGCTACACCTTC. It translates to CSAPRFIRAALGYTF.

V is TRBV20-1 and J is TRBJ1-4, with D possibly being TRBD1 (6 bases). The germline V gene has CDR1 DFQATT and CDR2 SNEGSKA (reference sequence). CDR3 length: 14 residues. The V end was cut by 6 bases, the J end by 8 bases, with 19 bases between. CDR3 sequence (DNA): TGCAGTGCACGCCCCGGTGGGGGGCGCGAAAAACTGTTTTTT. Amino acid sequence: CSARPGGGREKLFF.

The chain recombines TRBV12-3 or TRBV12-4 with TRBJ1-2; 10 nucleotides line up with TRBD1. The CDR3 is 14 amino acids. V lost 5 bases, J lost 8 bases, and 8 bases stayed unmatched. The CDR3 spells CASSRKGTGVGYTF. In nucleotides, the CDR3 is TGTGCCAGCAGTCGAAAAGGGACAGGGGTCGGCTACACCTTC.

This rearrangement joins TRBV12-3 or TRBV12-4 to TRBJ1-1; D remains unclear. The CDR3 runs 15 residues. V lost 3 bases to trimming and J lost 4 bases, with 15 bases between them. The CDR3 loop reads CASSFAGYYGTEAFF. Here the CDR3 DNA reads TGTGCCAGCAGTTTTGCGGGATACTATGGCACTGAAGCTTTCTTT.

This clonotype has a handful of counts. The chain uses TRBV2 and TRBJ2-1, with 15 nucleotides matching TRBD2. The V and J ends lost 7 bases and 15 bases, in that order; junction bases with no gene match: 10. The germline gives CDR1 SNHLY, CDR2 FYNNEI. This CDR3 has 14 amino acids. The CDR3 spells CASIQGTSGGLLFF. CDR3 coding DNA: TGTGCCAGCATCCAGGGGACTAGCGGGGGGCTTTTGTTCTTC.

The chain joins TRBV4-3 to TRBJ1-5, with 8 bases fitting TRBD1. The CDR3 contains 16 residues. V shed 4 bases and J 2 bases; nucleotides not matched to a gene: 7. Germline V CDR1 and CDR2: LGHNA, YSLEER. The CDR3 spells CASSPELDRGNQPQHF. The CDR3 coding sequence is TGCGCCAGCAGCCCCGAACTGGACAGGGGCAATCAGCCCCAGCATTTT.

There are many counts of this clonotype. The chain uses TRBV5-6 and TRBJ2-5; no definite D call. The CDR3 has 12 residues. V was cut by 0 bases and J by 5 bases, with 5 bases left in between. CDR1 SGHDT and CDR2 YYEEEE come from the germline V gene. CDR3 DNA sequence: TGTGCCAGCAGCTTGGAGTCGGAGACCCAGTACTTC. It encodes CASSLESETQYF. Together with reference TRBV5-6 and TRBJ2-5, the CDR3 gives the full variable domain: DAGVTQSPTHLIKTRGQQVTLRCSPKSGHDTVSWYQQALGQGPQFIFQYYEEEERQRGNFPDRFSGHQFPNYSSELNVNALLLGDSALYLCASSLESETQYFGPGTRLLVL.

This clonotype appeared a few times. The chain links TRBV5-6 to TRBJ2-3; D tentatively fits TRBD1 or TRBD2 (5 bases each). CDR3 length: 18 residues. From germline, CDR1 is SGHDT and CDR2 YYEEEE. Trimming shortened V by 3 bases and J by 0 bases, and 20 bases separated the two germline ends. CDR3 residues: CASSSRIRGPKSTDTQYF. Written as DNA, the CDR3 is TGTGCCAGCAGCTCTAGAATCCGGGGCCCAAAAAGCACAGATACGCAGTATTTT.

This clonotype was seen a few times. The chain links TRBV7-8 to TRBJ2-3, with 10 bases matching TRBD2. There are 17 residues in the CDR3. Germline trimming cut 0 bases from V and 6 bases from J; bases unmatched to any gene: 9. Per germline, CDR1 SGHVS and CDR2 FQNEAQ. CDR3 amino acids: CASSLATSGGAGDTQYF. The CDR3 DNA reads TGTGCCAGCAGCTTAGCGACGAGCGGGGGGGCCGGTGATACGCAGTATTTT.

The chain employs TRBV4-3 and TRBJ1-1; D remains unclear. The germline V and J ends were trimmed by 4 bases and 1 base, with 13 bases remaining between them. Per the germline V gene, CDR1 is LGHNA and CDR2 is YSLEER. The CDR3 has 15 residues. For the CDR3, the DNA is TGCGCCAGCAGCCCGGTCCCATGGGGGAACACTGAAGCTTTCTTT. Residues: CASSPVPWGNTEAFF.

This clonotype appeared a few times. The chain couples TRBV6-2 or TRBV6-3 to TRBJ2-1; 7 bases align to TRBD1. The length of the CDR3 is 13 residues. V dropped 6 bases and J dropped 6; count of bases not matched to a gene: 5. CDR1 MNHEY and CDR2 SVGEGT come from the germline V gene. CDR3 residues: CASRKTGFNEQFF. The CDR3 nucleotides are TGTGCCAGCAGGAAGACAGGGTTCAATGAGCAGTTCTTC.

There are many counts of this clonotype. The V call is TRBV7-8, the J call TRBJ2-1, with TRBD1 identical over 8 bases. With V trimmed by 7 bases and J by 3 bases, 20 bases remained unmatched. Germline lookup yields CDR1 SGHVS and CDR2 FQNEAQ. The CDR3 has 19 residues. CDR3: CASTPRGEDRGRIYNEQFF. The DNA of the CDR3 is TGTGCCAGCACCCCCCGGGGAGAAGACAGGGGACGAATCTACAATGAGCAGTTCTTC.

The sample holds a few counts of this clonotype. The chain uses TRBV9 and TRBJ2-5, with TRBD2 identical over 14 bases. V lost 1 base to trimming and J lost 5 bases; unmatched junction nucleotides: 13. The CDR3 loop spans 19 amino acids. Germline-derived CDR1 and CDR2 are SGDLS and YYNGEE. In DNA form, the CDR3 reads TGTGCCAGCAGCGTATCCTTCCCGACTAGCGGGGGGGCACGGGAGACCCAGTACTTC. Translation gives CASSVSFPTSGGARETQYF.